This entry concerns a single TCR beta chain. The CDR3 contains 16 residues. V lost 5 bases and J lost 3; bases outside the gene matches: 7. Germline CDR1 and CDR2: SEHNR and FQNEAQ (reference sequence). This sample is part of a study of T cell changes during pregnancy in multiple sclerosis. Assay: immunoSEQ multiplex PCR; the TCRdb copy retains only in-frame clones and omits some. The sample has roughly 42,000 clones, about 90% seen once. The V and J genes are TRBV7-9 and TRBJ1-6; 7 nucleotides agree with TRBD1. The sequencing used CD4+ T cells from peripheral blood mononuclear cells, collected in the second trimester of pregnancy. The TCR comes from a female donor in good health, enrolled as a control in a pregnancy study. CDR3 sequence: CASSHRGTVYNSPLHF. For the CDR3, the DNA is TGTGCCAGCAGCCACCGGGGGACAGTCTATAATTCACCCCTCCACTTT.